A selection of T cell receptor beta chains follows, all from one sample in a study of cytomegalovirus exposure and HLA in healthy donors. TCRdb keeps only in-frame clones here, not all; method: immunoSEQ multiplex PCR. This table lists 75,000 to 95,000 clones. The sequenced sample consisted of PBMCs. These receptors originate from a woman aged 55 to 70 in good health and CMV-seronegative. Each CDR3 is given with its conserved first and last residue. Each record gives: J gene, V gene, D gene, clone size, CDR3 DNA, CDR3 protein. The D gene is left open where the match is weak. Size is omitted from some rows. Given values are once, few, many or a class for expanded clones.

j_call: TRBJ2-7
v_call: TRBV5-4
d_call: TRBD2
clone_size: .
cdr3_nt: TGTGCCAGCAGCTTGGTGGCGGGAGCTTCCTACGAGCAGTACTTC
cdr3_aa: CASSLVAGASYEQYF

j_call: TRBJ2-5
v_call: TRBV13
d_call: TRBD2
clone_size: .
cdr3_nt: TGTGCCAGCAGCTTCCGGGAGGGAGCTACCGAGACCCAGTACTTC
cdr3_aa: CASSFREGATETQYF

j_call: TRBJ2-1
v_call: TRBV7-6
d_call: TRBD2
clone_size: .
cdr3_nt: TGTGCCAGCTCTTGGTCGGGAGGGCAAGTCTACAATGAGCAGTTCTTC
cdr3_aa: CASSWSGGQVYNEQFF

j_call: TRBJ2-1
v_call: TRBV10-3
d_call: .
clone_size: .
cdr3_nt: TGTGCCAGCAGCACCGGGACTTTCAACAATGAGCAGTTCTTC
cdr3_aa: CASSTGTFNNEQFF

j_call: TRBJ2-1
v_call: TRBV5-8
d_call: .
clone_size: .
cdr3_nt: TGTGCCAGCAGCCGGATGGGGGGATCCGCCACAGATGAGCAGTTCTTC
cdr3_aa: CASSRMGGSATDEQFF

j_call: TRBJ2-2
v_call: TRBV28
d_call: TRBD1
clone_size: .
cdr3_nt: TGTGCCAGCAGAGAAACGGGACAGGGGTTCACCGGGGAGCTGTTTTTT
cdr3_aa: CASRETGQGFTGELFF

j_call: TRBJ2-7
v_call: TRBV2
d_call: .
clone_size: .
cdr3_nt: TGTGCCAGCAGCGCTGAAGCAACTTACGAGCAGTACTTC
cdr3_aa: CASSAEATYEQYF

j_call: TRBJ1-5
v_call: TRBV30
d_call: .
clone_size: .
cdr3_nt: TGTGCCTGGAGTGTAGGTGGCAGGGGCCGGGATTTGCCCCAGCATTTT
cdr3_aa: CAWSVGGRGRDLPQHF

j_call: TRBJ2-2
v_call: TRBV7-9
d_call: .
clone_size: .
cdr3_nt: TGTGCCAGCAGCTCCCCGGGGATACCCGGGGAGCTGTTTTTT
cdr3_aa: CASSSPGIPGELFF

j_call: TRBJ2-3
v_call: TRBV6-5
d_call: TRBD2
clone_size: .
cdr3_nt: TGTGCCAGCCGACGGACTAGCGGAGGTAGAGATACGCAGTATTTT
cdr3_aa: CASRRTSGGRDTQYF

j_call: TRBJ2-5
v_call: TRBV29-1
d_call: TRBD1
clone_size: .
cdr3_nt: TGCAGCGTCCTCCTGTCGGACAGGCCTGGAGAGACCCAGTACTTC
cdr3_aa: CSVLLSDRPGETQYF

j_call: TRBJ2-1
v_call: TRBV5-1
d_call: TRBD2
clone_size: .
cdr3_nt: TGCGCCAGCAGCTTGGCTCCGGGACTAGCGGGAGGGCAGTTCTTC
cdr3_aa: CASSLAPGLAGGQFF

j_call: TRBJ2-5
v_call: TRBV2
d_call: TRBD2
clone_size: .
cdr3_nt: TGTGCCAGAACCTCGGGGGGAGGGGAGACCCAGTACTTC
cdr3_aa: CARTSGGGETQYF

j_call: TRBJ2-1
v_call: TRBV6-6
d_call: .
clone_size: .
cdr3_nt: TGTGCCAGCAGTTACAGACGGAGTAGCTCCTACAATGAGCAGTTCTTC
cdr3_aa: CASSYRRSSSYNEQFF

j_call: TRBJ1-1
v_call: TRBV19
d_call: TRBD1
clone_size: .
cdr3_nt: TGTGCCAGTAGTCCCTTCCGGGACAGGGGGCACAACACTGAAGCTTTCTTT
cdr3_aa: CASSPFRDRGHNTEAFF

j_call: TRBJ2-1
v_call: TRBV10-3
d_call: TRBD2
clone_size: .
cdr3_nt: TGTGCCATCAGTGAAGAAGGCGGGGGTAATTACAATGAGCAGTTCTTC
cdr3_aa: CAISEEGGGNYNEQFF

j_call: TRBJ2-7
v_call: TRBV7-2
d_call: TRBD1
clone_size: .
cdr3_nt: TGTGCCAGCAGCTTAAGGGGACAGGAGAAACTACACTACTTC
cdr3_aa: CASSLRGQEKLHYF

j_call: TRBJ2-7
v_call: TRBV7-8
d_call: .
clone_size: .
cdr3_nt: TGTGCCAGCAGCTTAATCAGGGACTACGAGCAGTACTTC
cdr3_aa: CASSLIRDYEQYF

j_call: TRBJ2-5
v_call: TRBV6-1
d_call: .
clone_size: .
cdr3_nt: TGTGCCAGCACTGCGGGGTTTGAGACCCAGTACTTC
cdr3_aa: CASTAGFETQYF

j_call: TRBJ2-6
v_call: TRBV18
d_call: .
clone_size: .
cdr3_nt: TGTGCCAGCTCACCAGCAGGCGTACTCTCTGGGGCCAACGTCCTGACTTTC
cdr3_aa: CASSPAGVLSGANVLTF

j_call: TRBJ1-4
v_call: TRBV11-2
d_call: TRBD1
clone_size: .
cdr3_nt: TGTGCCAGCAGCTTAGATGAACAGGGGAGGAGGGGAAAACTGTTTTTT
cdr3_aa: CASSLDEQGRRGKLFF

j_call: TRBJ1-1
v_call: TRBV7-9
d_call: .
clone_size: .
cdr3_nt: TGTGCCAGCAGTTCCCAGGGTCAGGGGACTGAAGCTTTCTTT
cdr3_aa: CASSSQGQGTEAFF

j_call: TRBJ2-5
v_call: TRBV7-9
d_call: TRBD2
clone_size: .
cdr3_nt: TGTGCCAGCAGCTGGAGCGGGAGGGAGACCCAGTACTTC
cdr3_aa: CASSWSGRETQYF

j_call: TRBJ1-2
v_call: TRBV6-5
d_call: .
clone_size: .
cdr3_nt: TGTGCCAGCAGGCGCCGATGGGACTCAGACTTC
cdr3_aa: CASRRRWDSDF

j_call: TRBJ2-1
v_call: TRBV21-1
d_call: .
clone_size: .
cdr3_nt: TGTGCCAGCAGCAAAGGATACAGGGACAATGAGCAGTTCTTC
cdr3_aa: CASSKGYRDNEQFF

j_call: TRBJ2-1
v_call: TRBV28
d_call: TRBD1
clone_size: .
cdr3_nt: TGTGCCAGCAGCCTGCCCCCCACGACAGGGAATGAGCAGTTCTTC
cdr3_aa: CASSLPPTTGNEQFF

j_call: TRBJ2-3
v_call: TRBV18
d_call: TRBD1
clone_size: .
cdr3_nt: TGTGCCAGCTCACCGCTGACAGGGTCAAGGGACACAGATACGCAGTATTTT
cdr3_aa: CASSPLTGSRDTDTQYF

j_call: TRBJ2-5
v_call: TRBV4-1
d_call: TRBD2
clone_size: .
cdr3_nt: TGCGCCAGCAGCCAAGAGGGAGTAGCGGGGATGGGGGAGACCCAGTACTTC
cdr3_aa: CASSQEGVAGMGETQYF

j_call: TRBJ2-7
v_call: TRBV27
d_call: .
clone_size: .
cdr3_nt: TGTGCCAGCAGGGCAGGCGAGCAGTACTTC
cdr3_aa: CASRAGEQYF

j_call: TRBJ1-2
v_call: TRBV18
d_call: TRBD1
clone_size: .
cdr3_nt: TGTGCCAGCTCACCAGGGACAGGGGGTAACTATGGCTACACCTTC
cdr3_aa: CASSPGTGGNYGYTF

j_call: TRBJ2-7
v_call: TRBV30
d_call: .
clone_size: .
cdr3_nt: TGTGCCTGGAGATTGTCGGGAAACAGCTACGAGCAGTACTTC
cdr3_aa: CAWRLSGNSYEQYF

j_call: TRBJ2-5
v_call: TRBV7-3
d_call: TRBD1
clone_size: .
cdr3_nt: TGTGCCAGCAGCTACAGGGGGGACCCCCGGGAGACCCAGTACTTC
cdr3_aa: CASSYRGDPRETQYF

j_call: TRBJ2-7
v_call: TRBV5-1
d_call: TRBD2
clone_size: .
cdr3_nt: TGCGCCAGCAGCTCTAGCGGGAGTGTCTCCTACGAGCAGTACTTC
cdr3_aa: CASSSSGSVSYEQYF

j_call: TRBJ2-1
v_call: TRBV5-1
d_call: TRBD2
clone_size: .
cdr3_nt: TGCGCCAGCACCACGGAGGGACTAGCGGGAGAGGAGCAGTTCTTC
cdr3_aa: CASTTEGLAGEEQFF

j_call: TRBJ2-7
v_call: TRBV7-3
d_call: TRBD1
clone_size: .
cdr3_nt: TGTGCCAGCAGCTTATATGGGACAGGTGGCTACGAGCAGTACTTC
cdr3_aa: CASSLYGTGGYEQYF

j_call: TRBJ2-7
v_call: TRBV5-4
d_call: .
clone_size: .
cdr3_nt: TGTGCCAGCAGCTTTTATAGCTCCTACGAGCAGTACTTC
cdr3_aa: CASSFYSSYEQYF

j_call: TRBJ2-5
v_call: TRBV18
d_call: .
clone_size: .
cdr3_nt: TGTGCCAGCTCTCCGAGACAGGGTAAAGGAGGGTTCGTAGAGACCCAGTACTTC
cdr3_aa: CASSPRQGKGGFVETQYF

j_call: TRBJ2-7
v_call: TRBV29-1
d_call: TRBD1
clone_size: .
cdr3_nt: TGCAGCGTCGCCGAGACAGGGGACTACGAGCAGTACTTC
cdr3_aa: CSVAETGDYEQYF

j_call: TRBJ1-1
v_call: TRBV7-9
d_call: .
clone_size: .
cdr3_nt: TGTGCCAGCAGCTTAGTACAGGGACAGAACACTGAAGCTTTCTTT
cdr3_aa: CASSLVQGQNTEAFF

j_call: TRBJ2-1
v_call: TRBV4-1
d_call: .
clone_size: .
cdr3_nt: TGCGCCAGCAGCCAAGATGGGGTAGGTGGCGGGCGAAATGAGCAGTTCTTC
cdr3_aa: CASSQDGVGGGRNEQFF

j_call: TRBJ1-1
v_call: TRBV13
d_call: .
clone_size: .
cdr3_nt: TGTGCCAGCAGCTTAGGAGGGACACCCGCTGGATACACTGAAGCTTTCTTT
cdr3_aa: CASSLGGTPAGYTEAFF

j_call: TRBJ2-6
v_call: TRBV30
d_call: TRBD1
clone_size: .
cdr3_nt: TGTGCCTGGAACCCGGGACAGGGAATCAGCTCTGGGGCCAACGTCCTGACTTTC
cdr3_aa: CAWNPGQGISSGANVLTF

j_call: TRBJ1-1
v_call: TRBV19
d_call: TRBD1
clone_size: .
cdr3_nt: TGTGCCAGTAGTATACTGCAGGGGGACACTGAAGCTTTCTTT
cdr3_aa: CASSILQGDTEAFF

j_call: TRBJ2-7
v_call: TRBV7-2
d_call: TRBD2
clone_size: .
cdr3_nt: TGTGCCAGCAGCCCGCCGGGACTAGTATACGAGCAGTACTTC
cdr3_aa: CASSPPGLVYEQYF

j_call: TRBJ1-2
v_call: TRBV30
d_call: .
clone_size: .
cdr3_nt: TGTGCCTGGAGGGAGAAAGGGGCCCTTAATGGCTACACCTTC
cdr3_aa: CAWREKGALNGYTF

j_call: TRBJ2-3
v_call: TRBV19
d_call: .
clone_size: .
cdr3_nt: TGTGCCAGTAGTATAGGCAGCGGGAGCACAGATACGCAGTATTTT
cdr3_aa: CASSIGSGSTDTQYF

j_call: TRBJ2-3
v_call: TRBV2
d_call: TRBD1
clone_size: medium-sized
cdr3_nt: TGTGCCAGCAGTCGCCGGGACAGGGGCGGCACAGATACGCAGTATTTT
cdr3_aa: CASSRRDRGGTDTQYF

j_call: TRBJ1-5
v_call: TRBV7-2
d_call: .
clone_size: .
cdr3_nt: TGTGCCAGCAGCAGACAGGACAATCAGCCCCAGCATTTT
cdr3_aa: CASSRQDNQPQHF

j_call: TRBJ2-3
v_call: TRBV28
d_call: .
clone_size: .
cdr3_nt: TGTGCCAGCAGTTTAGGGTCAGGGAGGAGTACAGATACGCAGTATTTT
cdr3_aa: CASSLGSGRSTDTQYF

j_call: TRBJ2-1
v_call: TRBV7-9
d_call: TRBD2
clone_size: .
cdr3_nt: TGTGCCAGCAGCTTATCCAGCGGGAGCAACAATGAGCAGTTCTTC
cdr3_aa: CASSLSSGSNNEQFF

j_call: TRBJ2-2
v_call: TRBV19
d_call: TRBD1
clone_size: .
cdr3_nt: TGTGCCAGTAGGTACACAGGGGCCCCCACCGGGGAGCTGTTTTTT
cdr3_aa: CASRYTGAPTGELFF

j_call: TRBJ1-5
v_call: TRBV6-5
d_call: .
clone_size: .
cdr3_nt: TGTGCCAGCAGTTACGACGACAGTGGCCCAAAGCATTTT
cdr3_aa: CASSYDDSGPKHF

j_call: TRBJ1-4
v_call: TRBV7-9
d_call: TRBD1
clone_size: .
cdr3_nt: TGTGCCAGCAGCTTAGGGGACAGAGCTAATGAAAAACTGTTTTTT
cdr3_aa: CASSLGDRANEKLFF

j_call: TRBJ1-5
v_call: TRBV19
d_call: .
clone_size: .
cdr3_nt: TGTGCCAGTAGGGAGTGGGGGGGCGATCAGCCCCAGCATTTT
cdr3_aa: CASREWGGDQPQHF

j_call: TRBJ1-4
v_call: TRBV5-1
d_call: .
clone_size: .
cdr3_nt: TGCGCCAGCAGCAAGGAGGGTGCAACTAATGAAAAACTGTTTTTT
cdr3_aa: CASSKEGATNEKLFF

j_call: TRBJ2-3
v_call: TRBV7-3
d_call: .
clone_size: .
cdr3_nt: TGTGCCAGCAGCAGTCAGGGGACGGGGAAAGATACGCAGTATTTT
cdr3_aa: CASSSQGTGKDTQYF